The rows below give T cell receptor beta chains drawn from one sample of a study of shared clonotypes between healthy human individuals. This table comes from immunoSEQ multiplex PCR, and its TCRdb copy is limited to in-frame clones, with some not included. The data show 950,000 to 1,100,000 clones, around 78% seen once. Sequenced material: memory CD4+ T cells from PBMCs. The receptor set was obtained from a man younger than 35 in good health. Some clones in this sample may be carry-over from other donors' samples. Each CDR3 is given with its conserved first and last residue. D genes are given only for firm matches. The size field is filled for only some rows; it gives once, few, many or a size class.

D | J | size | V | CDR3 | DNA
TRBD1 | TRBJ1-1 | NA | TRBV28 | CASSSPSGTGGNTEAFF | TGTGCCAGCAGTTCACCCTCCGGAACAGGGGGGAACACTGAAGCTTTCTTT
NA | TRBJ1-4 | NA | TRBV6-1 | CASSPLSFNEKLFF | TGTGCCAGCAGTCCCCTGAGCTTTAATGAAAAACTGTTTTTT
TRBD2 | TRBJ2-3 | NA | TRBV6-1 | CASSDGRALRATQYF | TGTGCCAGCAGTGACGGGAGGGCCCTTCGGGCTACGCAGTATTTT
TRBD2 | TRBJ2-7 | NA | TRBV5-1 | CASSLYGLVLGSTKQYF | TGCGCCAGCAGCTTGTACGGACTAGTGTTGGGGTCTACGAAGCAGTACTTC
NA | TRBJ1-2 | NA | TRBV10-3 | CASRQIGTNYGYTF | TGTGCCAGCCGCCAAATAGGGACTAACTATGGCTACACCTTC
NA | TRBJ2-1 | NA | TRBV4-3 | CASSQVGARRGEQFF | TGCGCCAGCAGCCAAGTGGGGGCGCGGCGGGGTGAGCAGTTCTTC
NA | TRBJ2-1 | NA | TRBV11-3 | CASSLDGTNEQFF | TGTGCCAGCAGCTTAGATGGGACTAATGAGCAGTTCTTC
NA | TRBJ2-1 | NA | TRBV2 | CASSGDANEQFF | TGTGCCAGCAGTGGGGACGCCAATGAGCAGTTCTTC
NA | TRBJ2-7 | NA | TRBV20-1 | CSASVKEQYF | TGCAGTGCTTCGGTGAAAGAGCAGTACTTC
NA | TRBJ2-3 | NA | TRBV5-1 | CASSPSDVNTQYF | TGCGCCAGCAGCCCCTCAGACGTGAATACGCAGTATTTT
NA | TRBJ2-1 | NA | TRBV11-1 | CASSRPNYNEQFF | TGTGCCAGCAGCCGACCAAACTACAATGAGCAGTTCTTC
NA | TRBJ2-4 | NA | TRBV7-8 | CASSPRVLAKNIQYF | TGTGCCAGCAGCCCGCGGGTGCTAGCCAAAAACATTCAGTACTTC
NA | TRBJ2-1 | NA | TRBV4-1 | CASSQWAAGKKYNEQFF | TGCGCCAGCAGCCAATGGGCGGCGGGAAAGAAGTACAATGAGCAGTTCTTC
NA | TRBJ2-7 | few | TRBV29-1 | CSVGAGKYEQYF | TGCAGCGTTGGGGCAGGAAAATACGAGCAGTACTTC
NA | TRBJ1-1 | NA | TRBV7-9 | CASSPLGGENTEAFF | TGTGCCAGCAGCCCACTGGGTGGAGAGAACACTGAAGCTTTCTTT
NA | TRBJ2-6 | NA | TRBV7-9 | CASSSSRGGDPGANVLTF | TGTGCCAGCAGCTCAAGCCGAGGAGGGGACCCTGGGGCCAACGTCCTGACTTTC
NA | TRBJ1-5 | NA | TRBV5-8 | CASRKRGRSNQPQHF | TGTGCCAGCAGAAAAAGGGGTAGGAGCAATCAGCCCCAGCATTTT
NA | TRBJ1-2 | NA | TRBV7-2 | CASSRSGTPGAGYTF | TGTGCCAGCAGCCGAAGCGGGACCCCCGGGGCTGGCTACACCTTC